These 14 T cell receptor beta chains came from one sample sequenced in a study of cytomegalovirus exposure and HLA in healthy donors. Primers for the PCR totalled 60 Vbeta and 13 Jbeta. Profiled with immunoSEQ multiplex PCR; TCRdb holds only in-frame clones, not every one. The table has 90,000 to 130,000 clones, 80% to 85% seen once. Sequencing was done on a sample of PBMCs. The receptors originated from a woman in her sixties or seventies in good health and CMV-seropositive.

The chain links TRBV2 to TRBJ2-1; D ambiguous. The germline gives CDR1 SNHLY, CDR2 FYNNEI. Trimming cost V 6 bases and J 0 bases, with 9 bases left between them. The CDR3 consists of 14 residues. CDR3 region: CASRPFSSYNEQFF. In DNA form, the CDR3 reads TGTGCCAGCAGACCATTTAGCTCCTACAATGAGCAGTTCTTC.

The chain carries TRBV5-1 and TRBJ2-5; 9 bases align to TRBD2. The DNA matches TRBJ2-7 better at its end, which makes the J call doubtful. CDR1 and CDR2 (germline): SGHRS, YFSETQ. The CDR3 loop spans 16 amino acids. The CDR3 is CASSLRAGGISYEQYF. Written as DNA, the CDR3 is TGCGCCAGCAGCTTGAGGGCGGGAGGGATCTCCTACGAGCAGTACTTC.

The sample holds one count of this clone. This chain links TRBV2 with TRBJ2-3; tentative D call: TRBD2 (6 bases). The CDR3 consists of 15 residues. Trimming left V 9 bases short and J 5 bases short, with 21 bases between. Germline CDR1 and CDR2: SNHLY and FYNNEI. CDR3 loop: CARGMTRGVGDTQYF. In DNA form, the CDR3 reads TGTGCCAGGGGGATGACTAGAGGAGTCGGAGATACGCAGTATTTT.

V is TRBV5-1 and J is TRBJ1-1; D not resolved. The V end was cut by 0 bases, the J end by 4 bases, with 10 bases between. CDR3 length: 14 residues. Germline V gives CDR1 SGHRS, CDR2 YFSETQ. The chain's CDR3 is CASSLVSTITEAFF. CDR3 nucleotides: TGCGCCAGCAGCTTGGTGTCCACAATCACTGAAGCTTTCTTT.

The CDR3 protein is CASIPWGRQYGYTF. Written as DNA, the CDR3 is TGTGCCAGCATACCCTGGGGGCGTCAGTATGGCTACACCTTC. The chain recombines TRBV5-6 with TRBJ1-2; possible D gene TRBD1, 6 bases. CDR1 SGHDT and CDR2 YYEEEE come from the germline V gene. The CDR3 loop spans 14 amino acids. V was clipped by 6 bases and J by 5 bases, with 17 bases between them.

The gene calls are TRBV27 and TRBJ1-2, with D possibly TRBD1 on 5 matching bases. The CDR3 runs 14 residues. In germline, CDR1 is MNHEY, CDR2 SMNVEV (reference sequence). V lost 7 bases, J lost 5 bases, and 17 bases lay in between. The CDR3 spells CASTHTGGAYGYTF. The CDR3, as DNA: TGTGCCAGCACCCACACAGGAGGGGCTTATGGCTACACCTTC.

The V call is TRBV29-1, the J call TRBJ1-1, with a weak D call TRBD1 (5 bases). The V gene's germline CDR1 is SQVTM and CDR2 ANQGSEA. This CDR3 spans 13 amino acids. With 4 bases removed from V and 1 base from J, the gap between germline ends came to 10 bases. CDR3 region: CSVGDRRNTEAFF. CDR3 coding DNA: TGCAGCGTTGGAGACAGAAGGAACACTGAAGCTTTCTTT.

The sample holds one count of this clone. J is TRBJ2-5 and V is TRBV27; 7 nucleotides agree with TRBD1. The DNA end is a closer match to TRBJ2-7, so the J assignment may be wrong. This CDR3 contains 14 residues. Germline V gives CDR1 MNHEY, CDR2 SMNVEV (reference sequence). DNA for the CDR3: TGTGCCACTCCCCGAGACAGGGCGACCCACGAGCAGTACTTC. Protein sequence: CATPRDRATHEQYF.

The rearrangement uses TRBV5-5 and TRBJ2-2; 9 bases match TRBD1. This CDR3 region has 15 residues. V shed 3 bases and J 5 bases; nucleotides not matched to a gene: 5. Germline CDR1 SGHKS, CDR2 YYEKEE (reference sequence). The DNA for the CDR3 is TGTGCCAGCAGCTCAAGACAGGGGGGAACCGGGGAGCTGTTTTTT. Translated, it gives CASSSRQGGTGELFF.

The chain joins TRBV15 to TRBJ2-3; D is ambiguous. CDR1 LNHNV and CDR2 YYDKDF come from the germline V gene (reference sequence). V was clipped by 1 base and J by 6 bases, with 8 bases between them. The CDR3 is 13 amino acids. The CDR3 loop is CATSRVSVDTQYF. In DNA, the CDR3 is TGTGCCACCAGCAGAGTATCCGTGGATACGCAGTATTTT.

The genes are TRBV11-2 and TRBJ2-2; TRBD2 aligns across 7 bases. CDR3 length equals 16 residues. V shed 6 bases, J shed 6 bases, and the junction held 13 bases outside the gene matches. Germline CDR1 reads SGHAT; CDR2 reads FQNNGV. The CDR3 DNA reads as TGTGCCAGCAGTCGGGACTACCGGCCAAGGCCCGGGGAGCTGTTTTTT. Translating gives CASSRDYRPRPGELFF.

This rearrangement joins TRBV27 to TRBJ1-5, with a tentative D call TRBD1 (6 bases). The CDR3 is made up of 13 amino acids. Germline loops: CDR1 MNHEY, CDR2 SMNVEV (reference sequence). V gave up 8 bases and J gave up 5 bases, with 13 bases separating them. This chain's CDR3 is CASAYNRDQPQHF. The CDR3 coding sequence is TGTGCCAGCGCGTATAACAGGGATCAGCCCCAGCATTTT.

CDR3 sequence: CASSPDYQETQYF. CDR3 sequence (DNA): TGTGCCAGCAGTCCTGACTATCAAGAGACCCAGTACTTC. V usage is TRBV7-2 and J usage is TRBJ2-5, with D possibly TRBD2 on 5 matching bases. Looked up from germline, CDR1 is SGHTA and CDR2 is FQGNSA. The CDR3 covers 13 residues. Trimming cost V 6 bases and J 2 bases, with 10 bases left between them.

The chain couples TRBV5-4 to TRBJ1-5; D not certain. Trimming pared 2 bases from V and 5 bases from J, leaving 14 bases between. CDR3 length: 15 residues. Germline lookup yields CDR1 SGHNT and CDR2 YYREEE (reference sequence). This CDR3 is CASSLGGRQDQPQHF. CDR3 nucleotides: TGTGCCAGCAGCTTAGGAGGTCGGCAGGATCAGCCCCAGCATTTT.